This passage covers 4 T cell receptor beta chains from one sample sequenced in a study of monozygotic twins with inflammatory bowel disease (dated by TCRdb to between 2019 and 2020). The library was made by 5' RACE. Sequencing took place on an Illumina HiSeq 2500. Each entry corresponds to one CDR3 protein sequence from reads that TCRdb reprocessed, and DNA is not given. This sample's records show approximately 330,000 distinct CDR3 sequences. The ten biggest clones cover approximately 2% of the sample. The sample consisted of blood. These TCRs come from a human donor with ulcerative colitis or Crohn's disease, or a healthy co-twin of an affected twin (not recorded which).

The rearrangement uses TRBV20-1 and TRBJ2-1; absent DNA, TCRdb's TRBD2 call cannot be checked. The CDR3 is 14 amino acids. Germline V gene data show CDR1 as DFQATT and CDR2 as SNEGSKA (reference sequence). The CDR3 here is CSAGGTSVYNEQFF.

This chain joins TRBV4-3 and TRBJ2-7; lacking DNA, the TRBD1 call made by TCRdb goes unchecked. The CDR3 is made up of 13 amino acids. CDR1 and CDR2 (germline): LGHNA, YSLEER. The CDR3 region is CASSQARGYEQYF.

The rearrangement joins TRBV5-1 to TRBJ2-5; TCRdb picks TRBD1, but there is no DNA to check that call. CDR3 length: 16 residues. Germline CDR1 is SGHRS and CDR2 is YFSETQ. CDR3 sequence reads: CASSARGQLLQETQYF. The variable domain in full, with the rest retrieved from reference TRBV5-1 and TRBJ2-5, is KAGVTQTPRYLIKTRGQQVTLSCSPISGHRSVSWYQQTPGQGLQFLFEYFSETQRNKGNFPGRFSGRQFSNSRSEMNVSTLELGDSALYLCASSARGQLLQETQYFGPGTRLLVL.

The chain couples TRBV5-1 to TRBJ1-5. The CDR3 loop spans 17 amino acids. From germline, CDR1 is SGHRS and CDR2 YFSETQ. This chain's CDR3 is CASLCLNRGGGNQPQHF.